The 23 T cell receptor beta chains given below trace back to one sample, sequenced in a study of blood T cell repertoires in COVID-19. The repertoire was sequenced with immunoSEQ multiplex PCR; TCRdb's copy has only in-frame clones and lacks some. The sample has 100,000 to 150,000 clones, around 85% seen once. Input material: peripheral blood. These receptors were collected from a man aged 50 to 59 with acute or convalescent COVID-19.

The genes are TRBV27 and TRBJ1-6; no reliable D call. Germline V lookup: CDR1 MNHEY, CDR2 SMNVEV (reference sequence). The CDR3 covers 14 residues. With 5 bases removed from V and 5 bases from J, the gap between germline ends came to 10 bases. The CDR3 loop is CASSGGFDNSPLHF. In nucleotides, the CDR3 is TGTGCCAGCAGTGGAGGGTTCGATAATTCACCCCTCCACTTT.

This clone was picked up one time. CDR3 DNA: TGTGCCAGCAGCATGCGACAGATCCGCAGCCCAAGCAATCAGCCCCAGCATTTT. It translates to CASSMRQIRSPSNQPQHF. J is TRBJ1-5 and V is TRBV7-4; the D gene is possibly TRBD1 (5 bases). Germline V lookup: CDR1 SGHVT, CDR2 SQSDAQ. With 5 bases removed from V and 1 base from J, the gap between germline ends came to 21 bases. The CDR3 has 18 residues.

The chain has TRBV5-5 and TRBJ2-7; D might be TRBD2 (5 bases). This CDR3 region has 14 residues. Germline V gene sequence: CDR1 SGHKS, CDR2 YYEKEE (reference sequence). The V and J ends lost 4 bases and 2 bases respectively, with 13 bases between them. As DNA, the CDR3 is TGTGCCAGCAGCCCAGGACTTGGGGCCTACGAGCAGTACTTC. It yields the protein CASSPGLGAYEQYF.

The chain uses TRBV10-2 and TRBJ2-3, with 10 bases identical to TRBD1. J was trimmed by 1 base and V by 0 bases; bases with no gene match: 1. The germline V gene has CDR1 WSHSY and CDR2 SAAADI. This CDR3 region has 16 residues. The CDR3 spells CASSESGTGGTDTQYF. The CDR3 DNA follows: TGCGCCAGCAGTGAGTCAGGGACAGGGGGCACAGATACGCAGTATTTT.

The chain is built from TRBV7-2 and TRBJ1-5; 8 bases are a match to TRBD1. V was pared by 2 bases and J by 7 bases, with 4 bases of the junction left unmatched. CDR1 is SGHTA, CDR2 FQGNSA, per germline. The CDR3 runs 14 residues. CDR3 coding DNA: TGTGCCAGCAGCTTAAGACAGGGGAACCAGCCCCAGCATTTT. It is translated as CASSLRQGNQPQHF.

The chain combines TRBV10-3 with TRBJ1-2; 7 nucleotides agree with TRBD1. CDR1 and CDR2 from the germline V gene are ENHRY and SYGVKD. The V gene end was trimmed by 4 bases and the J gene end by 3 bases; junction bases not matched to a gene: 5. This CDR3 comprises 14 residues. Here the CDR3 reads CAISGDRADYGYTF. The CDR3 DNA reads TGTGCCATCAGTGGTGACAGGGCTGACTATGGCTACACCTTC.

This sequence joins TRBV11-2 and TRBJ2-5, with TRBD2 as a possible D gene (6 bases). The germline V gene has CDR1 SGHAT and CDR2 FQNNGV. V was pared by 1 base and J by 0 bases, with 6 bases between. This CDR3 is 14 amino acids long. In DNA, the CDR3 is TGTGCCAGCAGCTTAGGGACTAACCAAGAGACCCAGTACTTC. Amino acids: CASSLGTNQETQYF.

The chain uses TRBV18 and TRBJ2-7, with D perhaps TRBD1 (6 bases). Trimming stripped 5 bases from V and 1 base from J, with 15 bases between. The CDR3 runs to 15 residues. Germline V lookup: CDR1 KGHSH, CDR2 LQKENI. The CDR3 here is CASSSIDRTSYEQYF. In nucleotides, the CDR3 is TGTGCCAGCTCATCAATCGACAGGACTTCCTACGAGCAGTACTTC.

The gene calls are TRBV5-4 and TRBJ1-2, with D unclear. CDR3 length: 15 residues. Germline CDR1 and CDR2: SGHNT and YYREEE (reference sequence). The germline V and J ends were trimmed by 0 bases and 8 bases, with 17 bases remaining between them. This CDR3 reads CASSLVGISYRGYTF. CDR3 sequence (DNA): TGTGCCAGCAGCTTGGTAGGCATTAGCTATCGGGGCTACACCTTC.

This clone was seen more than once but under ten times. This chain connects TRBV28 to TRBJ2-2; 7 nucleotides agree with TRBD2. CDR1 MDHEN and CDR2 SYDVKM come from the germline V gene. This CDR3 contains 18 residues. V lost 5 bases and J lost 6; bases outside the gene matches: 18. The CDR3 DNA sequence: TGTGCCAGCAGTCTCCCCGGGGAGGGTGGCTGGAGTCCCGGGGAGCTGTTTTTT. This gives the protein CASSLPGEGGWSPGELFF.

The chain joins TRBV7-8 to TRBJ2-1; 11 nucleotides line up with TRBD2. V shed 1 base, J shed 4 bases, and the junction held 3 bases outside the gene matches. There are 16 residues in the CDR3. Looked up from germline, CDR1 is SGHVS and CDR2 is FQNEAQ. Here the CDR3 DNA reads TGTGCCAGCAGCTTAGTAGCTAGCGGGGGGTACAATGAGCAGTTCTTC. Protein sequence: CASSLVASGGYNEQFF.

J is TRBJ1-2 and V is TRBV27; 8 bases map to TRBD1. The CDR3 is 12 amino acids. Germline loops: CDR1 MNHEY, CDR2 SMNVEV (reference sequence). The J segment lost 5 bases and the V segment lost 9 bases, leaving 5 bases of the junction unmatched. The chain's CDR3 is CASPDREYGYTF. In DNA, the CDR3 is TGTGCCAGTCCGGACAGGGAGTATGGCTACACCTTC.

The chain links TRBV2 to TRBJ2-7; 9 positions match TRBD2. The CDR3 has 15 amino acids. Germline V gene sequence: CDR1 SNHLY, CDR2 FYNNEI. V was pared by 0 bases and J by 7 bases, with 7 bases of the junction left unmatched. The CDR3 DNA sequence: TGTGCCAGCAGTGAAGCGCGTAGCGGGAGCGGAGAGCAGTACTTC. The encoded protein is CASSEARSGSGEQYF.

V usage is TRBV4-1 and J usage is TRBJ2-7; D might be TRBD2 (5 bases). There are 15 residues in the CDR3. Germline V gene lookup returns CDR1 MGHRA and CDR2 YSYEKL. Trimming pared 4 bases from V and 7 bases from J, leaving 20 bases between. CDR3 amino acids: CASSRTPAAGGEQYF. The CDR3 DNA follows: TGCGCCAGCAGCCGAACCCCGGCCGCGGGTGGGGAGCAGTACTTC.

The J gene is TRBJ2-7, the V gene TRBV10-3; 7 bases align to TRBD1. Germline V gene data show CDR1 as ENHRY and CDR2 as SYGVKD. The CDR3 sequence is 15 residues long. Losses at the gene ends were 4 bases for V and 6 bases for J; bases not matched to a gene: 12. The CDR3, as DNA: TGTGCCATCAGTGCCTTGGGGACAGAAAATAGCGAGCAGTACTTC. It yields the protein CAISALGTENSEQYF.

In its sample, this clone was seen once. The rearrangement uses TRBV11-3 and TRBJ2-2, with a possible D match to TRBD2 (6 bases). Trimming pared 1 base from V and 4 bases from J, leaving 16 bases between. Germline V gives CDR1 SGHNT, CDR2 YENEEA. This CDR3 region has 17 residues. The CDR3 nucleotides are TGTGCCAGCAGCTTAGGAGGGACCCGGGGGACCACCGGGGAGCTGTTTTTT. Protein product: CASSLGGTRGTTGELFF.

The gene calls are TRBV5-4 and TRBJ2-7; TRBD1 aligns across 9 bases. V gave up 0 bases and J gave up 2 bases; unmatched junction bases: 0. Germline V gene sequence: CDR1 SGHNT, CDR2 YYREEE (reference sequence). The CDR3 extends over 14 amino acids. The CDR3, as DNA: TGTGCCAGCAGCTTGGGGACAGGGGCCTACGAGCAGTACTTC. Protein: CASSLGTGAYEQYF.

The chain carries TRBV7-9 and TRBJ1-4, with 11 bases aligning to TRBD1. Unmatched junction bases numbered 5, after V lost 8 bases and J lost 0 bases. There are 16 residues in the CDR3. Germline CDR1 and CDR2: SEHNR and FQNEAQ (reference sequence). CDR3 coding DNA: TGTGCCAGCTCCCCGGGACAGGGGGCAACTAATGAAAAACTGTTTTTT. Encoded protein: CASSPGQGATNEKLFF.

This clone was seen a handful of times. The gene calls are TRBV2 and TRBJ1-1, with TRBD1 as a possible D gene (6 bases). CDR1 SNHLY and CDR2 FYNNEI come from the germline V gene. V was trimmed by 7 bases and J by 0 bases, leaving 9 bases between them. The CDR3 is 13 amino acids. CDR3 protein: CASTGHMNTEAFF. The CDR3 DNA follows: TGTGCCAGCACGGGACATATGAACACTGAAGCTTTCTTT.

The chain joins TRBV5-4 to TRBJ2-7; 8 nucleotides line up with TRBD2. The CDR3 has 15 amino acids. After removal of 0 bases from V and 5 bases from J, the junction contained 7 bases not matched to a gene. Germline CDR1 SGHNT, CDR2 YYREEE (reference sequence). CDR3 amino acids: CASSLVGGASHEQYF. The CDR3 region has the DNA TGTGCCAGCAGCTTGGTCGGGGGGGCATCTCACGAGCAGTACTTC.

The chain joins TRBV18 to TRBJ2-1, with 8 bases identical to TRBD2. The CDR3 consists of 15 residues. Germline V gives CDR1 KGHSH, CDR2 LQKENI. The ends lost 6 bases at V and 4 bases at J; junction bases unmatched: 8. The CDR3 DNA is TGTGCCAGCTCCGACAGCGGGAGTTGGTACAATGAGCAGTTCTTC. This sequence encodes CASSDSGSWYNEQFF.

V gene TRBV27 combines with J gene TRBJ1-2; D gene unclear. Germline CDR1 MNHEY, CDR2 SMNVEV (reference sequence). The V and J ends lost 6 bases and 7 bases respectively, with 12 bases between them. The CDR3 has 12 residues. CDR3: CASSVGGVGYTF. CDR3 coding DNA: TGTGCCAGCAGCGTGGGCGGGGTTGGCTACACCTTC.

This chain connects TRBV20-1 to TRBJ1-5; D is uncertain. Trimming removed 3 bases from V and 10 bases from J, with 10 bases in between. CDR3 length: 11 amino acids. The germline CDR1 and CDR2 sequences are DFQATT and SNEGSKA (reference sequence). DNA of the CDR3: TGCAGTGCTAGCCCGCTGGGCCCCCAGCATTTT. Amino acid sequence: CSASPLGPQHF.